This entry lists 27 T cell receptor beta chains sequenced from one sample in a study of T-cell reconstitution after alpha-beta-depleted transplantation in children. Unique molecular identifiers featured in how the TCRbeta library was prepared. TCRdb independently ran MiXCR on the PCR reads; one entry per CDR3 protein. Of under 75,000 distinct CDR3 sequences listed, about a tenth are singletons. Sequenced material: PBMCs, taken before TCRalphabeta/CD19-depleted stem cell transplant. Receptors originate from a boy aged 10-17 years with acute myeloid leukemia, due to receive a stem cell transplant.

The chain employs TRBV2 and TRBJ2-1; D remains ambiguous. Deletions cut 7 bases from V and 2 bases from J, with 9 bases between. From germline, CDR1 is SNHLY and CDR2 FYNNEI. This CDR3 contains 13 residues. This chain's CDR3 is CASKGVAYNEQFF. DNA for the CDR3: TGTGCCAGCAAGGGTGTGGCCTACAATGAGCAGTTCTTC. Variable domain in full (rest from reference TRBV2 and TRBJ2-1): EPEVTQTPSHQVTQMGQEVILRCVPISNHLYFYWYRQILGQKVEFLVSFYNNEISEKSEIFDDQFSVERPDGSNFTLKIRSTKLEDSAMYFCASKGVAYNEQFFGPGTRLTVL.

Many counts were recorded for this clonotype. This chain uses TRBV11-2 with TRBJ2-7; D might be TRBD1 (5 bases). CDR1 is SGHAT, CDR2 FQNNGV, per germline. Trimming took 4 bases from V and 6 from J, leaving 19 bases between them. This CDR3 has 15 amino acids. CDR3 in amino acids: CASSSRTPLGAEQYV. The CDR3 DNA follows: TGTGCCAGCAGCTCGCGTACTCCTCTAGGGGCCGAGCAGTACGTC.

The chain couples TRBV6-1 to TRBJ2-5, with 10 nucleotides matching TRBD2. The CDR3 length is 15 residues. Trimming cost V 5 bases and J 4 bases; bases outside gene matches: 7. Germline-derived CDR1 and CDR2 are MNHNS and SASEGT. CDR3: CASSSLSGGAETQYF. CDR3 coding DNA: TGTGCCAGCAGTAGCTTAAGCGGGGGGGCAGAGACCCAGTACTTC.

This clonotype has a count of ten or more. CDR3 sequence (DNA): TGTGCCAGCACCTTGGGGAACACAAATTCACCCCTCCACTTT. Residues: CASTLGNTNSPLHF. The J gene is TRBJ1-6, the V gene TRBV7-9; unclear D gene. This CDR3 has 14 residues. The germline V gene has CDR1 SEHNR and CDR2 FQNEAQ (reference sequence). V was trimmed by 7 bases and J by 7 bases, leaving 14 bases between them.

This clonotype was observed at least ten times. The rearrangement joins TRBV12-3 or TRBV12-4 to TRBJ2-1; D is undetermined. The CDR3 has 13 residues. The V end lost 3 bases, the J end lost 7 bases, and 10 bases lay between the germline ends. Here the CDR3 reads CASSFRTWNEQFF. CDR3 in DNA: TGTGCCAGCAGTTTTAGGACGTGGAATGAGCAGTTCTTC.

This clonotype was seen ten or more times. The chain links TRBV4-3 to TRBJ1-4, with D possibly TRBD1 on 5 matching bases. Per the germline V gene, CDR1 is LGHNA and CDR2 is YSLEER. V was clipped by 4 bases and J by 5 bases, with 17 bases between them. This CDR3 is built from 16 residues. CDR3 DNA: TGCGCCAGCAGCCCCCAACGGCAACAGGTCAATGAAAAACTGTTTTTT. Its protein is CASSPQRQQVNEKLFF.

This clonotype was observed many times. The chain employs TRBV5-1 and TRBJ2-2; 10 nucleotides line up with TRBD1. The germline V gene has CDR1 SGHRS and CDR2 YFSETQ. This CDR3 contains 14 residues. The J segment lost 7 bases and the V segment lost 4 bases, leaving 4 bases of the junction unmatched. The CDR3 loop is CASSRDRGIGELFF. The CDR3 bases are TGCGCCAGCAGCCGGGACAGGGGCATCGGGGAGCTGTTTTTT.

This clonotype was seen a handful of times. The chain recombines TRBV12-3 or TRBV12-4 with TRBJ2-7; no definite D call. CDR3 length equals 12 residues. Trimming shortened V by 3 bases and J by 6 bases, and 9 bases separated the two germline ends. The CDR3 DNA sequence: TGTGCCAGCAGTTTCCCTGACGGCGAGCAGTACTTC. This gives the protein CASSFPDGEQYF.

The V call is TRBV3-1, the J call TRBJ2-2, with TRBD1 matching 8 bases. Germline V gene sequence: CDR1 LGHDT, CDR2 YNNKEL (reference sequence). V trimming: 4 bases; J trimming: 1 base; junction bases outside the gene matches: 5. The CDR3 covers 16 residues. The CDR3 bases are TGTGCCAGCAGCCCTCGACAGGGGAGGAACACCGGGGAGCTGTTTTTT. Residues: CASSPRQGRNTGELFF.

The table lists this clonotype with a few counts. The J gene is TRBJ2-7, the V gene TRBV12-3 or TRBV12-4; TRBD2 might be the D (5 bases). This CDR3 spans 13 amino acids. With 6 bases removed from V and 4 bases from J, the gap between germline ends came to 13 bases. CDR3 bases: TGTGCCAGCAGCCAATCCCGGGGATACGAGCAGTACTTC. As protein: CASSQSRGYEQYF.

The chain has TRBV4-1 and TRBJ2-2, with a possible D match to TRBD2 (6 bases). The CDR3 is made up of 14 amino acids. V was trimmed by 3 bases and J by 3 bases, leaving 8 bases between them. Germline CDR1 reads MGHRA; CDR2 reads YSYEKL. CDR3 nucleotide sequence: TGCGCCAGCAGCCAGGACTACTACACCGGGGAGCTGTTTTTT. Amino acid sequence: CASSQDYYTGELFF.

At least ten counts were recorded for this clonotype. This sequence joins TRBV27 and TRBJ2-1, with 9 positions matching TRBD2. Unmatched junction bases numbered 10, after V lost 10 bases and J lost 3 bases. CDR3 length: 15 residues. Looked up from germline, CDR1 is MNHEY and CDR2 is SMNVEV (reference sequence). The CDR3 nucleotides are TGTGCCACTCGGCCTGGGACTAGCTTCTACAATGAGCAGTTCTTC. Protein sequence: CATRPGTSFYNEQFF.

CDR3: CASSYGASQYF. The CDR3 bases are TGTGCCAGCAGTTACGGGGCCTCGCAGTACTTC. The chain uses TRBV6-2 or TRBV6-3 and TRBJ2-7; TRBD1 might be the D (5 bases). V lost 2 bases and J lost 9, with 8 bases in between. CDR1 is MNHEY and CDR2 is SVGEGT in the germline V gene. The CDR3 has 11 amino acids.

In its sample, this clonotype was seen many times. V usage is TRBV5-1 and J usage is TRBJ2-3; 7 bases match TRBD1. The germline V gene encodes CDR1 SGHRS and CDR2 YFSETQ. Losses at the gene ends were 0 bases for V and 6 bases for J; bases not matched to a gene: 4. The CDR3 runs 14 residues. CDR3 residues: CASSLDRGWDTQYF. The CDR3 DNA is TGCGCCAGCAGCTTGGACAGGGGTTGGGATACGCAGTATTTT.

The table lists this clonotype with a few counts. The chain is built from TRBV20-1 and TRBJ2-7; 8 bases match TRBD2. CDR3 length: 13 amino acids. From germline, CDR1 is DFQATT and CDR2 SNEGSKA (reference sequence). The V and J ends lost 2 bases and 2 bases, in that order; junction bases with no gene match: 2. CDR3 region: CSARRGGPYEQYV. CDR3 sequence (DNA): TGCAGTGCTAGACGGGGGGGCCCCTACGAGCAGTACGTC.

This clonotype has a count of ten or more. The genes are TRBV29-1 and TRBJ1-2; D perhaps matches TRBD1 (5 bases). V dropped 6 bases and J dropped 8 bases, with 25 bases sitting between them. CDR3 length: 15 residues. The germline V gene encodes CDR1 SQVTM and CDR2 ANQGSEA. As DNA, the CDR3 is TGCAGCGTGGTCCCCAGGGCTAGATTGATCCGGGGCTACACCTTC. Translation: CSVVPRARLIRGYTF.

This clonotype was seen many times. The gene calls are TRBV5-6 and TRBJ2-5; no firm D call. V lost 0 bases and J 0 bases, leaving 12 bases between the germline ends. Germline values: CDR1 SGHDT, CDR2 YYEEEE. The CDR3 contains 16 residues. The CDR3 region has the DNA TGTGCCAGCAGCTTGGATGCGGCGAGGTACCAAGAGACCCAGTACTTC. Protein product: CASSLDAARYQETQYF.

This chain uses TRBV30 with TRBJ2-7; a possible D gene is TRBD1 (6 bases). V was pared by 5 bases and J by 3 bases, with 11 bases between. Germline V gives CDR1 GTSNPN, CDR2 SVGIG (reference sequence). The CDR3 contains 12 residues. CDR3 nucleotide sequence: TGTGCCTGGCGGGACAACGGCTACGAGCAGTACTTC. The encoded protein is CAWRDNGYEQYF.

This clonotype was detected ten times or more. The CDR3 protein is CAISVAPEEKLFF. The CDR3 DNA follows: TGTGCCATCAGTGTCGCGCCAGAAGAAAAACTGTTTTTT. The V call is TRBV10-3, the J call TRBJ1-4; D ambiguous. V dropped 4 bases and J dropped 8 bases, with 11 bases sitting between them. Germline-derived CDR1 and CDR2 are ENHRY and SYGVKD. This CDR3 spans 13 amino acids.

This clonotype appeared many times. Here the CDR3 reads CASAGPFYEQYV. The CDR3 DNA sequence: TGCGCCAGCGCGGGACCATTCTACGAGCAGTACGTC. V usage is TRBV5-1 and J usage is TRBJ2-7, with D perhaps matching TRBD2 (6 bases). Germline V gene sequence: CDR1 SGHRS, CDR2 YFSETQ. The CDR3 sequence is 12 residues long. The germline V and J ends were trimmed by 7 bases and 3 bases, with 11 bases remaining between them.

This clonotype has a count of ten or more. The chain carries TRBV7-2 and TRBJ2-2, with 13 bases that match TRBD2. Germline CDR1 is SGHTA and CDR2 is FQGNSA. CDR3 size: 16 residues. J gave up 6 bases and V 7 bases, and 8 bases lay outside the gene matches. This CDR3 reads CASTPWTSGRPGELFF. The CDR3 nucleotides read TGTGCCAGCACCCCCTGGACTAGCGGGAGACCCGGGGAGCTGTTTTTT. Full variable domain (remainder filled in from reference TRBV7-2 and TRBJ2-2): GAGVSQSPSNKVTEKGKDVELRCDPISGHTALYWYRQSLGQGLEFLIYFQGNSAPDKSGLPSDRFSAERTGGSVSTLTIQRTQQEDSAVYLCASTPWTSGRPGELFFGEGSRLTVL.

This clonotype came up many times. The chain recombines TRBV12-3 or TRBV12-4 with TRBJ2-3, with no clear D. This CDR3 spans 13 amino acids. The ends were cut back, 3 bases at V and 4 bases at J, with 8 bases in the middle. The CDR3 sequence: CASSFVGPDTQYF. DNA of the CDR3: TGTGCCAGCAGTTTCGTAGGACCAGATACGCAGTATTTT.

The chain employs TRBV12-3 or TRBV12-4 and TRBJ2-7; 11 bases align to TRBD1. J gave up 0 bases and V 5 bases, and 3 bases lay outside the gene matches. The CDR3 spans 15 residues. The CDR3 DNA is TGTGCCAGCAGTGGGACAGGGGGGATCTCCTACGAGCAGTACTTC. Translated: CASSGTGGISYEQYF.

This clonotype was counted between two and nine times. The chain uses TRBV5-4 and TRBJ2-3, with TRBD2 matching over 12 bases. The junction had 11 bases not matched to a gene; V was cut back by 4 bases and J by 2 bases. CDR3 length equals 18 residues. Germline V gene sequence: CDR1 SGHNT, CDR2 YYREEE (reference sequence). CDR3 in amino acids: CASSTGPSGGGYTDTQYF. CDR3 DNA sequence: TGTGCCAGCAGCACTGGACCTAGCGGGGGGGGTTACACAGATACGCAGTATTTT.

This clonotype was counted many times. The V and J genes are TRBV29-1 and TRBJ2-4, with TRBD1 matching 7 bases. Germline V gene sequence: CDR1 SQVTM, CDR2 ANQGSEA. The CDR3 length is 12 residues. J was trimmed by 7 bases and V by 7 bases; bases with no gene match: 7. The CDR3 loop is CSAQGNFNIQYF. In DNA, the CDR3 is TGCAGCGCACAGGGGAATTTTAACATTCAGTACTTC.

In its sample, this clonotype was seen many times. The chain recombines TRBV6-2 or TRBV6-3 with TRBJ2-5; D may be TRBD2 (5 bases). With 1 base removed from V and 4 bases from J, the gap between germline ends came to 10 bases. The CDR3 runs to 14 residues. The germline V gene encodes CDR1 MNHEY and CDR2 SVGEGT. CDR3 DNA sequence: TGTGCCAGCAGTTACTTCCGGGGTGCAGAGACCCAGTACTTC. Encoded protein: CASSYFRGAETQYF.

This clonotype came up many times. This sequence joins TRBV27 and TRBJ2-2, with D unresolved. Germline V gene lookup returns CDR1 MNHEY and CDR2 SMNVEV (reference sequence). V was clipped by 5 bases and J by 4 bases, with 11 bases between them. CDR3 size: 14 residues. The CDR3 coding sequence is TGTGCCAGCAGTGGAGCCTCGGGCACCGGGGAGCTGTTTTTT. Its protein product is CASSGASGTGELFF.